This is a list of T cell receptor beta chains from one sample in a study of blood T cell repertoires in COVID-19. Measured with immunoSEQ multiplex PCR; TCRdb has only the in-frame clones, and not every one. The table has 160,000 or so clones, 79% seen once. The sequenced material came from peripheral blood. The receptors originated from a woman aged 60 to 75 with COVID-19, enrolled during active disease. CDR3s include the opening cysteine and the closing phenylalanine or tryptophan. A D gene is named only where the DNA matches it firmly. Clone size is shown for a subset of rows, as once, few, many or a class of expanded clone.

d_gene	v_gene	j_gene	abundance	CDR3aa	CDR3nt
TRBD1	TRBV5-4	TRBJ2-7	.	CASSFGTGGLEQYF	TGTGCCAGCAGCTTCGGGACAGGGGGTCTCGAGCAGTACTTC
TRBD1	TRBV14	TRBJ1-5	many	CASSQDWGTGNQPQHF	TGTGCCAGCAGCCAAGATTGGGGGACAGGCAATCAGCCCCAGCATTTT
.	TRBV10-3	TRBJ2-2	.	CAISGTDTGELFF	TGTGCCATCAGTGGAACGGACACCGGGGAGCTGTTTTTT
TRBD1	TRBV19	TRBJ2-5	few	CASSSKGTGVPQETQYF	TGTGCCAGTAGTAGTAAGGGGACAGGGGTTCCTCAAGAGACCCAGTACTTC
TRBD1	TRBV19	TRBJ1-2	.	CASSIPGTVGNYGYTF	TGTGCCAGTAGTATCCCGGGGACAGTAGGGAACTATGGCTACACCTTC
.	TRBV7-9	TRBJ1-6	.	CASSFDTSGSPLHF	TGTGCCAGCAGCTTCGACACCAGTGGTTCACCCCTCCACTTT
.	TRBV28	TRBJ2-5	.	CASRKGQFRGETQYF	TGTGCCAGCAGAAAAGGACAGTTTCGTGGGGAGACCCAGTACTTC
TRBD1	TRBV9	TRBJ1-2	few	CASSPGTGYGYTF	TGTGCCAGCAGCCCAGGGACAGGATACGGCTACACCTTC
.	TRBV30	TRBJ1-3	.	CAWSVLPPSSAGNTIYF	TGTGCCTGGAGTGTACTTCCGCCCTCCTCTGCTGGAAACACCATATATTTT
.	TRBV19	TRBJ1-3	.	CASSGGPGPKVSGNTIYF	TGTGCCAGTAGCGGGGGACCGGGCCCAAAGGTGTCGGGAAACACCATATATTTT
TRBD2	TRBV23-1	TRBJ2-3	.	CASSPPGLAGGPVTDTQYF	TGCGCCAGCAGTCCCCCGGGACTAGCGGGAGGGCCCGTCACAGATACGCAGTATTTT
.	TRBV28	TRBJ1-2	.	CASSPPAGPWYGYTF	TGTGCCAGCAGTCCCCCCGCAGGGCCGTGGTATGGCTACACCTTC
TRBD1	TRBV5-1	TRBJ2-3	.	CASSKGTGADTQYF	TGCGCCAGCAGCAAAGGGACAGGGGCAGATACGCAGTATTTT
.	TRBV7-9	TRBJ1-3	.	CASSPPRNSGNTIYF	TGTGCCAGCAGCCCCCCCAGAAACTCTGGAAACACCATATATTTT
.	TRBV11-2	TRBJ1-5	.	CASSLGAGQPQHF	TGTGCCAGCAGCTTAGGGGCAGGGCAGCCCCAGCATTTT
.	TRBV4-3	TRBJ1-1	.	CASSQEETYALAFF	TGCGCCAGCAGCCAAGAGGAGACCTATGCCCTGGCTTTCTTT
.	TRBV7-2	TRBJ2-2	.	CASSLGIKRFMRNTGELFF	TGTGCCAGCAGCTTAGGGATAAAGAGGTTCATGAGGAACACCGGGGAGCTGTTTTTT
TRBD1	TRBV14	TRBJ1-1	.	CASSRDRTGRGGHTEAFF	TGTGCCAGCAGCCGCGACCGGACAGGGAGGGGTGGTCACACTGAAGCTTTCTTT
TRBD2	TRBV30	TRBJ2-7	.	CAWSPGLATYEQYF	TGTGCCTGGAGCCCGGGACTAGCCACCTACGAGCAGTACTTC
.	TRBV6-1	TRBJ1-2	.	CASSEEGWSGYTF	TGTGCCAGCAGTGAAGAGGGGTGGAGTGGCTACACCTTC
TRBD2	TRBV7-2	TRBJ2-1	.	CASSLAPAGGPGNEQFF	TGTGCCAGCAGCTTAGCGCCAGCGGGAGGGCCTGGGAATGAGCAGTTCTTC
TRBD1	TRBV5-6	TRBJ1-2	.	CASSLVAGTGNYGYTF	TGTGCCAGCAGCTTGGTAGCCGGGACAGGGAACTATGGCTACACCTTC
TRBD1	TRBV4-2	TRBJ1-1	.	CASSQITGAQAFF	TGTGCCAGCAGCCAGATAACAGGGGCACAAGCTTTCTTT
.	TRBV15	TRBJ2-5	.	CATSRDLPEDGETQYF	TGTGCCACCAGCAGAGATCTACCTGAGGATGGGGAGACCCAGTACTTC
.	TRBV11-2	TRBJ1-6	.	CASSLRNSPLHF	TGTGCCAGCAGCTTGAGGAATTCACCCCTCCACTTT
TRBD2	TRBV5-4	TRBJ2-5	.	CASSLAGGQETQYF	TGTGCCAGCAGCTTAGCGGGGGGCCAGGAGACCCAGTACTTC
TRBD1	TRBV7-8	TRBJ1-2	.	CASSPRTGSNYGYTF	TGTGCCAGCAGCCCCCGGACAGGGTCAAACTATGGCTACACCTTC
.	TRBV6-5	TRBJ2-7	.	CASSYSRLPSSYEQYF	TGTGCCAGCAGTTACTCGCGACTACCTAGCTCCTACGAGCAGTACTTC